A single sample gave rise to the 28 T cell receptor beta chains below, sequenced in a study of T-cell reconstitution after alpha-beta-depleted transplantation in children. As it was prepared, the TCRbeta library received unique molecular identifiers. TCRdb recomputed calls from the PCR reads with MiXCR, one row per CDR3 protein. Of about 900,000 distinct CDR3 sequences in the sample, roughly 29% were seen once. Sample: PBMCs, mostly from graft donor cells, taken 360 days after TCRalphabeta/CD19-depleted stem cell transplant. These receptors all stem from a boy in the first two years of life who had a stem cell transplant for SCID, so the T cells may come from the graft donor.

The gene calls are TRBV18 and TRBJ2-3, with 8 bases fitting TRBD1. V lost 2 bases and J lost 4; bases outside the gene matches: 5. The CDR3 contains 15 residues. CDR1 KGHSH and CDR2 LQKENI come from the germline V gene. The CDR3 nucleotides are TGTGCCAGCTCACCAGAGGACAGGGAATCAGATACGCAGTATTTT. The encoded protein is CASSPEDRESDTQYF. The whole variable domain, remainder taken from reference TRBV18 and TRBJ2-3, is NAGVMQNPRHLVRRRGQEARLRCSPMKGHSHVYWYRQLPEEGLKFMVYLQKENIIDESGMPKERFSAEFPKEGPSILRIQQVVRGDSAAYFCASSPEDRESDTQYFGPGTRLTVL.

The J gene is TRBJ1-1, the V gene TRBV20-1, with 8 nucleotides matching TRBD1. V gave up 0 bases and J gave up 6 bases; unmatched junction bases: 15. Germline-derived CDR1 and CDR2 are DFQATT and SNEGSKA (reference sequence). This CDR3 has 17 amino acids. CDR3 amino acids: CSARDRRAGTGAAEAFF. CDR3 coding DNA: TGCAGTGCTAGAGATAGGAGAGCCGGGACAGGAGCGGCTGAAGCTTTCTTT.

The chain recombines TRBV7-8 with TRBJ1-2, with D perhaps TRBD1 (5 bases). This CDR3 is built from 15 residues. Germline CDR1 SGHVS, CDR2 FQNEAQ. V lost 2 bases and J lost 4, with 14 bases in between. The CDR3 DNA sequence: TGTGCCAGCAGCTTACGATTTGACAGCACCTATGGCTACACCTTC. This translates into CASSLRFDSTYGYTF. Supplemented by reference TRBV7-8 and TRBJ1-2, the full variable domain reads GAGVSQSPRYKVAKRGQDVALRCDPISGHVSLFWYQQALGQGPEFLTYFQNEAQLDKSGLPSDRFFAERPEGSVSTLKIQRTQQEDSAVYLCASSLRFDSTYGYTFGSGTRLTVV.

This CDR3 is CATSREGGAETQYF. The CDR3 bases are TGTGCCACCAGCAGAGAAGGGGGGGCGGAGACCCAGTACTTC. The rearrangement uses TRBV15 and TRBJ2-5; weak D call: TRBD2 (7 bases). The germline V gene has CDR1 LNHNV and CDR2 YYDKDF (reference sequence). V lost 0 bases and J 5 bases, leaving 10 bases between the germline ends. This CDR3 region has 14 residues.

This clonotype was seen repeatedly, ten times or more. The chain uses TRBV5-1 and TRBJ2-5; D might be TRBD1 (6 bases). Germline CDR1 reads SGHRS; CDR2 reads YFSETQ. The CDR3 length is 14 residues. The ends were cut back, 0 bases at V and 5 bases at J, with 11 bases in the middle. The DNA of the CDR3 is TGCGCCAGCAGCTTGGACAACAGGGTGGAGACCCAGTACTTC. Encoded protein: CASSLDNRVETQYF. Full variable domain (rest looked up from reference TRBV5-1 and TRBJ2-5): KAGVTQTPRYLIKTRGQQVTLSCSPISGHRSVSWYQQTPGQGLQFLFEYFSETQRNKGNFPGRFSGRQFSNSRSEMNVSTLELGDSALYLCASSLDNRVETQYFGPGTRLLVL.

This clonotype occurred once. The chain uses TRBV28 and TRBJ2-7; 8 bases align to TRBD1. The CDR3 is made up of 15 amino acids. Germline V CDR1 and CDR2: MDHEN, SYDVKM. J was trimmed by 7 bases and V by 3 bases; bases with no gene match: 11. This CDR3 is CASSFGRGLSEEQYF. The DNA for the CDR3 is TGTGCCAGCAGTTTCGGCAGGGGGCTGTCTGAAGAGCAGTACTTC.

This rearrangement joins TRBV7-3 to TRBJ1-6; D is uncertain. Germline V CDR1 and CDR2: SGHTA, FQGTGA. Trimming took off 2 bases at V and 4 bases at J, with 6 bases between the two ends. The CDR3 spans 14 residues. The CDR3 region is CASSLGVYNSPLHF. The CDR3 bases are TGTGCCAGCAGCTTAGGGGTGTATAATTCACCCCTCCACTTT.

The gene calls are TRBV10-3 and TRBJ2-1, with 9 positions matching TRBD2. The CDR3 totals 14 residues. Looked up from germline, CDR1 is ENHRY and CDR2 is SYGVKD. Unmatched junction bases numbered 8, after V lost 5 bases and J lost 9 bases. CDR3 loop: CAISLAGERAEQFF. The CDR3, as DNA: TGTGCCATCAGTTTAGCGGGGGAGAGAGCTGAGCAGTTCTTC.

This clonotype occurred a few times. CDR3 in DNA: TGTGCCAGCTCACCACTTCGTGAAGCCTGGGGCAATCAGCCCCAGCATTTT. It is translated as CASSPLREAWGNQPQHF. The rearrangement links TRBV18 to TRBJ1-5; D is uncertain. In germline, CDR1 is KGHSH, CDR2 LQKENI. This CDR3 has 17 amino acids. V lost 1 base, J lost 2 bases, and 15 bases lay in between.

V gene TRBV29-1 combines with J gene TRBJ2-6; D is uncertain. CDR1 and CDR2 (germline): SQVTM, ANQGSEA. The germline V and J ends were trimmed by 4 bases and 1 base, with 17 bases remaining between them. The CDR3 is 17 amino acids. This chain's CDR3 is CSVGVTPLRSGANVLTF. The CDR3 DNA reads TGCAGCGTTGGGGTGACCCCCTTGAGGTCTGGGGCCAACGTCCTGACTTTC.

The V and J genes are TRBV28 and TRBJ2-2; D may be TRBD2 (6 bases). From germline, CDR1 is MDHEN and CDR2 SYDVKM. This CDR3 is built from 13 residues. Trimming took off 4 bases at V and 4 bases at J, with 7 bases between the two ends. CDR3 protein: CASSWGVTGELFF. The CDR3 bases are TGTGCCAGCAGTTGGGGGGTCACCGGGGAGCTGTTTTTT.

The J gene is TRBJ1-5, the V gene TRBV15; no clear D. This CDR3 comprises 15 residues. Trimming cost V 1 base and J 4 bases, with 11 bases left between them. In germline, CDR1 is LNHNV, CDR2 YYDKDF (reference sequence). CDR3 loop: CATSRAPGGNQPQHF. CDR3 sequence (DNA): TGTGCCACCAGCAGAGCGCCAGGTGGGAATCAGCCCCAGCATTTT.

This clonotype was observed a handful of times. Written as DNA, the CDR3 is TGTGCCATCAGTGGATCGGGACTAGCGGGGGGGCCACAAGAGACCCAGTACTTC. This translates into CAISGSGLAGGPQETQYF. The rearrangement joins TRBV10-3 to TRBJ2-5; 16 nucleotides match TRBD2. V was pared by 4 bases and J by 2 bases, with 7 bases of the junction left unmatched. There are 18 residues in the CDR3. CDR1 and CDR2 (germline): ENHRY, SYGVKD.

Only a few counts were recorded for this clonotype. The chain recombines TRBV20-1 with TRBJ1-1; no firm D call. V gave up 2 bases and J gave up 3 bases, with 13 bases separating them. CDR1 is DFQATT and CDR2 is SNEGSKA in the germline V gene (reference sequence). The CDR3 runs to 14 residues. CDR3 nucleotide sequence: TGCAGTGCTAGACAAGCTCGGCAGGACACTGAAGCTTTCTTT. It is translated as CSARQARQDTEAFF.

The chain has TRBV12-3 or TRBV12-4 and TRBJ2-2; D is perhaps TRBD1 or TRBD2 (7 bases each). Trimming removed 3 bases from V and 6 bases from J, with 17 bases in between. CDR3 size: 16 residues. The CDR3 spells CASSFEQTGRAGELFF. The DNA for the CDR3 is TGTGCCAGCAGTTTTGAGCAGACAGGGAGGGCCGGGGAGCTGTTTTTT.

The chain joins TRBV12-3 or TRBV12-4 to TRBJ1-1; TRBD1 matches at 7 bases. The ends lost 4 bases at V and 0 bases at J; junction bases unmatched: 5. The CDR3 has 15 residues. The CDR3 region is CASSSEGQMNTEAFF. The CDR3 bases are TGTGCCAGCAGTTCTGAGGGACAGATGAACACTGAAGCTTTCTTT.

The chain couples TRBV20-1 to TRBJ2-5; D is tentatively TRBD1 or TRBD2 (5 bases each). V dropped 6 bases and J dropped 4 bases, with 21 bases sitting between them. The CDR3 loop spans 15 amino acids. Germline CDR1 and CDR2: DFQATT and SNEGSKA (reference sequence). The CDR3 is CSAPRGPWGRETQYF. In DNA, the CDR3 is TGCAGTGCCCCCAGAGGGCCTTGGGGACGAGAGACCCAGTACTTC.

This clonotype has just a few counts. The gene calls are TRBV3-1 and TRBJ2-5; possible D gene TRBD1, 6 bases. With 3 bases removed from V and 9 bases from J, the gap between germline ends came to 23 bases. The CDR3 consists of 16 residues. CDR1 is LGHDT and CDR2 is YNNKEL in the germline V gene (reference sequence). The CDR3 DNA follows: TGTGCCAGCAGCCAGGTGGGCAGGGGCTCCAAAGGGGCCCAGTACTTC. It is translated as CASSQVGRGSKGAQYF.

This clonotype turned up a few times. The chain employs TRBV7-8 and TRBJ1-1, with a tentative D call TRBD1 (5 bases). The CDR3 has 15 residues. Germline lookup yields CDR1 SGHVS and CDR2 FQNEAQ. V was cut by 2 bases and J by 4 bases, with 14 bases left in between. This chain's CDR3 is CASSLSRAGGTEAFF. As DNA, the CDR3 is TGTGCCAGCAGCTTATCGAGGGCCGGGGGCACTGAAGCTTTCTTT.

The chain links TRBV6-5 to TRBJ1-5; 9 bases match TRBD1. The CDR3 covers 14 residues. CDR1 is MNHEY, CDR2 SVGAGI, per germline. Trimming cost V 6 bases and J 6 bases; bases outside gene matches: 6. CDR3 in DNA: TGTGCCAGCAGCTACGACAGGGGGAGTCAGCCCCAGCATTTT. Its translation: CASSYDRGSQPQHF.

In its sample, this clonotype was seen a few times. The chain joins TRBV7-9 to TRBJ1-1, with a tentative D call TRBD1 (6 bases). This CDR3 has 15 residues. Trimming removed 4 bases at V and 5 bases at J, with 17 bases between. Germline V CDR1 and CDR2: SEHNR, FQNEAQ (reference sequence). DNA for the CDR3: TGTGCCAGCAGCTCCATACAGGGTGGAAGAACTGAAGCTTTCTTT. This translates into CASSSIQGGRTEAFF.

The chain has TRBV6-5 and TRBJ2-5, with D unclear. Germline V CDR1 and CDR2: MNHEY, SVGAGI. The CDR3 totals 15 residues. Trimming cost V 2 bases and J 4 bases, with 14 bases left between them. This CDR3 reads CASSYQDGFTETQYF. CDR3 bases: TGTGCCAGCAGTTACCAGGACGGATTCACAGAGACCCAGTACTTC.

The rearrangement links TRBV20-1 to TRBJ2-2; perhaps TRBD2 as D (5 bases). This CDR3 region has 16 residues. Germline CDR1 is DFQATT and CDR2 is SNEGSKA (reference sequence). Trimming cost V 6 bases and J 0 bases, with 17 bases left between them. CDR3: CSAQPSTNPNTGELFF. CDR3 in DNA: TGCAGTGCCCAGCCTTCGACTAACCCGAACACCGGGGAGCTGTTTTTT.

This clonotype has more than one count but fewer than ten. The V and J genes are TRBV3-1 and TRBJ2-3; 10 nucleotides agree with TRBD2. CDR1 and CDR2 (germline): LGHDT, YNNKEL (reference sequence). The V segment lost 0 bases and the J segment 3 bases; nucleotides outside the gene matches: 12. CDR3 length equals 19 residues. CDR3 loop: CASSQDWFLAGEKTDTQYF. In DNA form, the CDR3 reads TGTGCCAGCAGCCAAGATTGGTTCCTAGCGGGGGAGAAGACAGATACGCAGTATTTT.

The chain employs TRBV7-6 and TRBJ1-1, with TRBD1 as a possible D gene (5 bases). CDR1 and CDR2 (germline): SGHVS, FNYEAQ. Trimming shortened V by 0 bases and J by 4 bases, and 12 bases separated the two germline ends. This CDR3 comprises 15 residues. For the CDR3, the DNA is TGTGCCAGCAGCTTAGCGTGGGGACCACTCACTGAAGCTTTCTTT. This translates into CASSLAWGPLTEAFF.

The chain uses TRBV29-1 and TRBJ2-2; 10 bases fit TRBD2. Germline values: CDR1 SQVTM, CDR2 ANQGSEA. Trimming at V came to 1 base and at J to 5 bases, leaving 4 bases not matched to a gene. The CDR3 totals 15 residues. For the CDR3, the DNA is TGCAGCGTTGAAGCCGGGACTAGCGTAACCGGGGAGCTGTTTTTT. Translation: CSVEAGTSVTGELFF.

The gene calls are TRBV12-3 or TRBV12-4 and TRBJ1-6, with 7 bases lining up with TRBD1. The CDR3 is 15 residues long. The V and J ends lost 1 base and 10 bases, in that order; junction bases with no gene match: 7. CDR3 loop: CASSLEDRNLSPLHF. Here the CDR3 DNA reads TGTGCCAGCAGTTTAGAGGACAGGAACTTGTCACCCCTCCACTTT.

CDR3: CASSSGDRGPTDTQYF. CDR3 bases: TGCGCCAGCAGCTCTGGGGATCGGGGTCCCACAGATACGCAGTATTTT. The rearrangement links TRBV5-1 to TRBJ2-3, with D possibly TRBD2 on 5 matching bases. Germline V CDR1 and CDR2: SGHRS, YFSETQ. CDR3 length: 16 residues. With 3 bases removed from V and 2 bases from J, the gap between germline ends came to 16 bases.